These 18 T cell receptor beta chains came from one sample sequenced in a study of T cells in Graves' hyperthyroidism and ophthalmopathy. RNA transcripts yielded amplified TCR beta CDR3 regions. HTBI primers were employed in a first-round RT-PCR of the TCR CDR3. TCRdb fed the multiplex PCR reads into MiXCR, producing one record per CDR3 protein. In the table there are roughly 360,000 distinct CDR3 sequences, about 13% of which are singletons. Sequencing was carried out using blood. The source is a man younger than 40 with Graves' hyperthyroidism that later progressed to Graves' ophthalmopathy.

The chain couples TRBV19 to TRBJ2-7; D not resolved. CDR1 and CDR2 (germline): LNHDA, SQIVND (reference sequence). The CDR3 runs 13 residues. Trimming removed 9 bases at V and 2 bases at J, with 14 bases between. Here the CDR3 reads CARTRTAAYEQYF. CDR3 coding DNA: TGTGCCAGAACGAGGACGGCCGCCTACGAGCAGTACTTC. Complete variable domain (other parts from reference TRBV19 and TRBJ2-7): DGGITQSPKYLFRKEGQNVTLSCEQNLNHDAMYWYRQDPGQGLRLIYYSQIVNDFQKGDIAEGYSVSREKKESFPLTVTSAQKNPTAFYLCARTRTAAYEQYFGPGTRLTVT.

A remark on this clonotype: Given a much more abundant clone one base away, this may be a read error. The genes are TRBV2 and TRBJ1-1, with unresolved D. This CDR3 is built from 13 residues. Germline-derived CDR1 and CDR2 are SNHLY and FYNNEI. V gave up 4 bases and J gave up 4 bases, with 10 bases separating them. For the CDR3, the DNA is TGTGCCAGCAGTGGAGCGGGGTTCACTGAAGCTTTCTTT. Translating it yields CASSGAGFTEAFF.

The chain has TRBV25-1 and TRBJ1-5; D remains unclear. This CDR3 spans 15 amino acids. Trimming took 3 bases from V and 3 from J, leaving 12 bases between them. Per the germline V gene, CDR1 is MGHDK and CDR2 is SYGVNS. The CDR3 nucleotides are TGTGCCAGCAGTGAGCGGGCCTCCCCCAATCAGCCCCAGCATTTT. Amino acids: CASSERASPNQPQHF. The full variable domain, rest sourced from reference TRBV25-1 and TRBJ1-5, is EADIYQTPRYLVIGTGKKITLECSQTMGHDKMYWYQQDPGMELHLIHYSYGVNSTEKGDLSSESTVSRIRTEHFPLTLESARPSHTSQYLCASSERASPNQPQHFGDGTRLSIL.

The table lists this clonotype with many counts. The J gene is TRBJ2-1, the V gene TRBV30; D remains unclear. The CDR3 extends over 16 amino acids. Germline CDR1 and CDR2: GTSNPN and SVGIG (reference sequence). V gave up 0 bases and J gave up 8 bases, with 20 bases separating them. The CDR3 sequence: CAWSVPHPPRSYEQFF. Here the CDR3 DNA reads TGTGCCTGGAGTGTCCCCCACCCTCCTAGGAGCTATGAGCAGTTCTTC.

This clonotype was seen at least ten times. V is TRBV12-3 or TRBV12-4 and J is TRBJ2-5, with TRBD2 identical over 8 bases. The CDR3 runs 13 residues. J lost 5 bases, V lost 7 bases, and 6 bases had no gene match. The CDR3 DNA follows: TGTGCCAGCACCGGACTAGCTCGGGAGACCCAGTACTTC. Protein sequence: CASTGLARETQYF.

The chain is built from TRBV20-1 and TRBJ1-5, with D perhaps TRBD1 (5 bases). The CDR3 totals 15 residues. The V gene's germline CDR1 is DFQATT and CDR2 SNEGSKA (reference sequence). V was shortened by 4 bases and J by 6 bases, with 19 bases between the two germline ends. The DNA of the CDR3 is TGCAGTGCTAAGGCTGCGACAGAGGCGAGTCAGCCCCAGCATTTT. This codes for CSAKAATEASQPQHF.

This clonotype has ten or more counts. V and J are TRBV2 and TRBJ2-5; D is uncertain. Germline assignment: CDR1 SNHLY and CDR2 FYNNEI. The CDR3 length is 14 residues. Trimming stripped 1 base from V and 0 bases from J, with 6 bases between. Written as DNA, the CDR3 is TGTGCCAGCAGTGAAGATGTGTACCAAGAGACCCAGTACTTC. Translation: CASSEDVYQETQYF. Filled out from reference TRBV2 and TRBJ2-5, the complete variable domain reads EPEVTQTPSHQVTQMGQEVILRCVPISNHLYFYWYRQILGQKVEFLVSFYNNEISEKSEIFDDQFSVERPDGSNFTLKIRSTKLEDSAMYFCASSEDVYQETQYFGPGTRLLVL.

This clonotype appeared many times. The V gene is TRBV6-6, the J gene TRBJ1-1; no definite D call. Per the germline V gene, CDR1 is MNHNY and CDR2 is SVGAGI (reference sequence). V lost 0 bases, J lost 1 base, and 6 bases lay in between. The CDR3 is 14 amino acids. The CDR3 nucleotides read TGTGCCAGCAGTTACTCGATTACGAACACTGAAGCTTTCTTT. It codes for CASSYSITNTEAFF.

The CDR3 loop is CASSPLAGRANTGELFF. The CDR3 DNA reads as TGTGCCAGCTCACCTCTAGCGGGGCGCGCGAACACCGGGGAGCTGTTTTTT. The chain carries TRBV18 and TRBJ2-2; 9 bases agree with TRBD2. CDR3 length equals 17 residues. Germline values: CDR1 KGHSH, CDR2 LQKENI. V gave up 3 bases and J gave up 0 bases; unmatched junction bases: 5. The complete variable domain, with remaining parts taken from reference TRBV18 and TRBJ2-2, reads NAGVMQNPRHLVRRRGQEARLRCSPMKGHSHVYWYRQLPEEGLKFMVYLQKENIIDESGMPKERFSAEFPKEGPSILRIQQVVRGDSAAYFCASSPLAGRANTGELFFGEGSRLTVL.

A word on this clonotype: This could be a read error, since a much larger clone is one nucleotide away. The chain has TRBV7-2 and TRBJ2-1; D gene unclear. The CDR3 is made up of 16 amino acids. CDR1 and CDR2 from the germline V gene are SGHTA and FQGNSA. The DNA of the CDR3 is TGTGCCAGCAGCTTAAATTTCGACATTTCCTACAATGGGCAGTTCTTC. This encodes CASSLNFDISYNGQFF.

This clonotype has a count of ten or more. The chain is built from TRBV28 and TRBJ2-5; D gene unclear. In germline, CDR1 is MDHEN, CDR2 SYDVKM. V lost 1 base and J 7 bases, leaving 10 bases between the germline ends. The CDR3 covers 13 residues. Here the CDR3 reads CASSLSPGSTQYF. The CDR3 region has the DNA TGTGCCAGCAGTTTATCCCCTGGGTCGACCCAGTACTTC.

This clonotype was picked up a small number of times. This chain links TRBV7-9 with TRBJ1-6; 9 nucleotides align to TRBD1. The CDR3 loop spans 22 amino acids. Losses at the gene ends were 4 bases for V and 7 bases for J; bases not matched to a gene: 26. The germline gives CDR1 SEHNR, CDR2 FQNEAQ (reference sequence). The CDR3 reads CASSSPGTGSTGPQHKNSPLHF. The CDR3 nucleotides are TGTGCCAGCAGCTCCCCCGGGACAGGGAGTACGGGACCACAGCACAAAAATTCACCCCTCCACTTT.

This clonotype was found many times. CDR3 nucleotides: TGTGCCAGCAGTTACGGGTTACTACCGAGGACCGGGGAGCTGTTTTTT. Amino acid sequence: CASSYGLLPRTGELFF. The chain uses TRBV6-5 and TRBJ2-2; no firm D call. This CDR3 is 16 amino acids long. CDR1 and CDR2 (germline): MNHEY, SVGAGI. Trimming shortened V by 2 bases and J by 5 bases, and 15 bases separated the two germline ends.

The CDR3 sequence is CATSEGYRTFF. In DNA form, the CDR3 reads TGTGCCACCAGTGAAGGCTACAGGACTTTCTTT. The chain joins TRBV24-1 to TRBJ1-1; perhaps TRBD1 as D (5 bases). Germline CDR1 reads KGHDR; CDR2 reads SFDVKD. V lost 4 bases and J 12 bases, leaving 11 bases between the germline ends. This CDR3 contains 11 residues.

This clonotype was seen a handful of times. The J gene is TRBJ1-1, the V gene TRBV5-1, with TRBD1 matching 7 bases. V trimming: 1 base; J trimming: 4 bases; junction bases outside the gene matches: 10. This CDR3 has 16 amino acids. CDR1 and CDR2 from the germline V gene are SGHRS and YFSETQ. CDR3 residues: CASSLFTGAPGTEAFF. CDR3 coding DNA: TGCGCCAGCAGCTTGTTTACAGGGGCCCCTGGCACTGAAGCTTTCTTT.

This rearrangement joins TRBV6-5 to TRBJ2-5; 9 bases match TRBD2. V lost 4 bases to trimming and J lost 5 bases; unmatched junction nucleotides: 8. The germline V gene has CDR1 MNHEY and CDR2 SVGAGI. This CDR3 contains 15 residues. The CDR3 spells CASSWSSGAGETQYF. DNA for the CDR3: TGTGCCAGCAGTTGGTCTAGCGGGGCCGGTGAGACCCAGTACTTC.

This clonotype has more than one count but fewer than ten. The chain links TRBV5-4 to TRBJ1-2; TRBD1 aligns across 8 bases. Germline V gene data show CDR1 as SGHNT and CDR2 as YYREEE (reference sequence). V dropped 2 bases and J dropped 5; count of bases not matched to a gene: 5. The CDR3 length is 14 residues. The CDR3 here is CASSFGTGVYGYTF. The DNA of the CDR3 is TGTGCCAGCAGCTTCGGGACAGGAGTTTATGGCTACACCTTC. Full variable domain (outside the CDR3, taken from reference TRBV5-4 and TRBJ1-2): ETGVTQSPTHLIKTRGQQVTLRCSSQSGHNTVSWYQQALGQGPQFIFQYYREEENGRGNFPPRFSGLQFPNYSSELNVNALELDDSALYLCASSFGTGVYGYTFGSGTRLTVV.

This clonotype came up many times. V gene TRBV12-3 or TRBV12-4 combines with J gene TRBJ2-3, with 8 nucleotides matching TRBD2. The CDR3 loop spans 14 amino acids. V lost 8 bases to trimming and J lost 2 bases; unmatched junction nucleotides: 6. This CDR3 reads CASLSGAITDTQYF. CDR3 DNA sequence: TGTGCCAGCCTTAGCGGGGCCATCACAGATACGCAGTATTTT.